This T cell receptor beta chain stems from a study of T cells in Graves' hyperthyroidism and ophthalmopathy. The study, taken as a whole, reports: Ophthalmopathy was told apart from stable hyperthyroidism by a 13 V-J model.

The CDR3 has 13 residues. Trimming pared 2 bases from V and 0 bases from J, leaving 4 bases between. The V gene's germline CDR1 is DFQATT and CDR2 SNEGSKA (reference sequence). Researchers barred patients who had uncontrolled infection, other autoimmune disease, pregnancy or lactation. TCR beta CDR3 regions were amplified from RNA. HTBI primers were used for first-round RT-PCR of the TCR CDR3. TCRdb processed the multiplex PCR reads anew with MiXCR; each CDR3 protein has one entry. The sample comprises roughly 710,000 distinct CDR3 sequences, under 45% of which are singletons, and 31% rests with the top ten. Ten or more counts support this clonotype. Its antigen is currently unknown.

The sequence was obtained from a woman aged 40 to 50 with Graves' hyperthyroidism. Sequencing was performed on blood. The J gene is TRBJ2-2, the V gene TRBV20-1; D remains unclear. The CDR3 loop is CSARPPNTGELFF. The DNA for the CDR3 is TGCAGTGCTAGACCTCCGAACACCGGGGAGCTGTTTTTT.